Listed here is a single T cell receptor beta chain. In its sample, this clone was seen a few times. The antigen it recognizes is unknown. No much larger clone exists at a distance of one base, and base qualities are not known. This entry comes from a study of technical replicates of blood from a handful of donors (dated by TCRdb to 2015 to 2018). The library was prepared using the immunoSEQ multiplex PCR assay. TCRdb limited this immuneACCESS table to in-frame rearrangements with V and J called. A share of clones is missing; checked studies link under half to unresolved V genes, and the rest is unexplained. Here the sample has roughly 16,000 clones; approximately 90% occur a single time. Together, the top ten hold roughly 12% of the sample. For CDR1 and CDR2, the germline V gene lists KGHSH and LQKENI. The CDR3 runs 20 residues from the cysteine to the phenylalanine. The kept DNA is CDR3 alone, 60 bases in frame from the first base. A distance of 29 bases separates the germline ends of V and J, which lose 4 bases and 4 bases respectively.

The sequence derives from a human donor in good health. Sequenced material: PBMCs. Recombination linked TRBV18 to TRBJ1-5; the D gene is perhaps TRBD1, from 5 matching bases. In nucleotides, the sequence is TGTGCCAGCTCACTGATGCAGACGGAAGATTGGTCGGGGGGGAATCAGCCCCAGCATTTT. Its translation reads: CASSLMQTEDWSGGNQPQHF.